This TCR beta chain was captured in a study of T cells expressing NK-cell markers. Study at large: The sequencing cohort of eight donors included seven HCMV-seropositive individuals and one seronegative individual. Study-wide results and limits: Unclear, still, was the HCMV specificity of the expanded NKG2C+ T cell clones. Dominant NKG2C+ clonotypes made up roughly 1.0-8% of CD8+ T cells in roughly 6 donors.

With UMIs, 5'RACE template switching was used to make TCR beta cDNA. With the 5' RACE reads reprocessed, TCRdb shows one record per CDR3 protein and no DNA. The sample data list about 300,000 distinct CDR3 sequences. Regarding this clonotype: The antigen remains undetermined.

Material: blood T cells: a sorted CD56 or NKG2C T cell subset, CD4+ or CD8+ T cells, or bulk PBMC T cells (not recorded which). This sequence was found in a woman between 18 and 75 years old in good health.

Here the CDR3 reads CASSRLAGGPTGELFF. The rearrangement joins TRBV19 to TRBJ2-2; there is no DNA to check the TCRdb D call of TRBD2. The CDR3 runs to 16 residues. Looked up from germline, CDR1 is LNHDA and CDR2 is SQIVND (reference sequence).